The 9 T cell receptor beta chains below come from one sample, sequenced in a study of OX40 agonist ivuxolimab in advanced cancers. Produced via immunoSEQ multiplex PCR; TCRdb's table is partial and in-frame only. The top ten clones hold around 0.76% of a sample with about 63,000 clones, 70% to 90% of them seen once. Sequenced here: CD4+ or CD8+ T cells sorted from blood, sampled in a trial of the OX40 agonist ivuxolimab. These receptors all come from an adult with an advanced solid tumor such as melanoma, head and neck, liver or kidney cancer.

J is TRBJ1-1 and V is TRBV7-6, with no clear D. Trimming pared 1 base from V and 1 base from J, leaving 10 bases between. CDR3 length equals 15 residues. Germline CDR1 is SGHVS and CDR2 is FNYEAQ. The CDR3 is CASSLVEGRNTEAFF. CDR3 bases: TGTGCCAGCAGCTTAGTGGAAGGGCGGAACACTGAAGCTTTCTTT.

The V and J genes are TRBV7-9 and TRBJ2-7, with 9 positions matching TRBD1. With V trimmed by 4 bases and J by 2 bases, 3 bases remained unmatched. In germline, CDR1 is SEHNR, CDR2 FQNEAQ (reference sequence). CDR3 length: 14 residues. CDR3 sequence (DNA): TGTGCCAGCAGCTGGGACAGGGTAACCTACGAGCAGTACTTC. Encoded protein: CASSWDRVTYEQYF.

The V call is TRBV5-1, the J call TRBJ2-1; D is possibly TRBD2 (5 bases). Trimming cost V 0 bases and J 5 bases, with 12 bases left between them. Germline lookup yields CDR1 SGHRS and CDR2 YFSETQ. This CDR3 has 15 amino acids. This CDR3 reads CASSLVYGENNEQFF. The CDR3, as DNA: TGCGCCAGCAGCTTGGTGTATGGGGAGAACAATGAGCAGTTCTTC. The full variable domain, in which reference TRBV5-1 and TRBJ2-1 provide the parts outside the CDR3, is KAGVTQTPRYLIKTRGQQVTLSCSPISGHRSVSWYQQTPGQGLQFLFEYFSETQRNKGNFPGRFSGRQFSNSRSEMNVSTLELGDSALYLCASSLVYGENNEQFFGPGTRLTVL.

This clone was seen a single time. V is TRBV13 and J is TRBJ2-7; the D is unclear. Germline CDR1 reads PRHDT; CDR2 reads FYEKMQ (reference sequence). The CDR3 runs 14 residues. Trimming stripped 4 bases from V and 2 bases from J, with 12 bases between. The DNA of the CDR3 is TGTGCCAGCAGCTATAGGCGGAGCCCCTACGAGCAGTACTTC. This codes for CASSYRRSPYEQYF. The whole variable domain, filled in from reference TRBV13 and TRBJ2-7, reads AAGVIQSPRHLIKEKRETATLKCYPIPRHDTVYWYQQGPGQDPQFLISFYEKMQSDKGSIPDRFSAQQFSDYHSELNMSSLELGDSALYFCASSYRRSPYEQYFGPGTRLTVT.

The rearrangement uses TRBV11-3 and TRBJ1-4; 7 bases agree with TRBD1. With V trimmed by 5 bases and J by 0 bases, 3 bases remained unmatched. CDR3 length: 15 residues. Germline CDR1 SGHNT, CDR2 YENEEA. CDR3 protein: CASSRTGATNEKLFF. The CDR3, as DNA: TGTGCCAGCAGCCGGACAGGAGCAACTAATGAAAAACTGTTTTTT.

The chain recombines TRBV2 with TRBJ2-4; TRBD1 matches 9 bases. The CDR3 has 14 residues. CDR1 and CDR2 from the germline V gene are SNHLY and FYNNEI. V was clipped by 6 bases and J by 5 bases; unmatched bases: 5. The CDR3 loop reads CASSPWTGENIQYF. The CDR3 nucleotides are TGTGCCAGCAGCCCCTGGACAGGGGAAAACATTCAGTACTTC.

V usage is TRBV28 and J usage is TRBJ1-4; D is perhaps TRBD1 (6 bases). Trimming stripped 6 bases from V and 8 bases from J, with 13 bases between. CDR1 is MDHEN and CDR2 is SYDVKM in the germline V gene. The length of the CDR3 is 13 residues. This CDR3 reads CASRLGGGEKLFF. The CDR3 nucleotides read TGTGCCAGCAGACTTGGGGGGGGCGAAAAACTGTTTTTT.

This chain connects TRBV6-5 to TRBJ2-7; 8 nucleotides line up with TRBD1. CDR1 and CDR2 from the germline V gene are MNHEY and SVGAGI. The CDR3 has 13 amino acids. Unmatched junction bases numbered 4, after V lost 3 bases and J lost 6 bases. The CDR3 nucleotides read TGTGCCAGCAGTTATTCCCAGGGGGCCGAGCAGTACTTC. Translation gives CASSYSQGAEQYF.

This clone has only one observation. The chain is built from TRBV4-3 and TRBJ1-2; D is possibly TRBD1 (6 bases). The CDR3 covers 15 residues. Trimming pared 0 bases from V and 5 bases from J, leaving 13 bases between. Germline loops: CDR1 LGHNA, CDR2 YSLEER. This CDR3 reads CASSQDFGRGYGYTF. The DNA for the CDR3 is TGCGCCAGCAGCCAAGATTTTGGCAGGGGTTATGGCTACACCTTC.